A few counts support the clone carrying this T cell receptor beta chain. Its antigen is not identified. Assay: immunoSEQ multiplex PCR; the TCRdb copy retains only in-frame clones and omits some. Found here are under 150,000 clones, approximately 92% of them singletons; the top ten hold over 0.1%. The sample comes from a study of graft-versus-host responses after intestinal transplantation. The clonotype originates from a human donor who received an intestinal transplant. This material consisted of unstimulated CD4+ T cells sorted from spleen or lymph node cells, taken before intestinal transplant.

The CDR3 DNA follows: TGTGCCAGCAGTTTGTGGATCGAGCAGTACTTC. As protein: CASSLWIEQYF. The chain combines TRBV28 with TRBJ2-7, with unresolved D. This CDR3 has 11 residues. Germline loops: CDR1 MDHEN, CDR2 SYDVKM. The V and J ends lost 3 bases and 6 bases respectively, with 6 bases between them.